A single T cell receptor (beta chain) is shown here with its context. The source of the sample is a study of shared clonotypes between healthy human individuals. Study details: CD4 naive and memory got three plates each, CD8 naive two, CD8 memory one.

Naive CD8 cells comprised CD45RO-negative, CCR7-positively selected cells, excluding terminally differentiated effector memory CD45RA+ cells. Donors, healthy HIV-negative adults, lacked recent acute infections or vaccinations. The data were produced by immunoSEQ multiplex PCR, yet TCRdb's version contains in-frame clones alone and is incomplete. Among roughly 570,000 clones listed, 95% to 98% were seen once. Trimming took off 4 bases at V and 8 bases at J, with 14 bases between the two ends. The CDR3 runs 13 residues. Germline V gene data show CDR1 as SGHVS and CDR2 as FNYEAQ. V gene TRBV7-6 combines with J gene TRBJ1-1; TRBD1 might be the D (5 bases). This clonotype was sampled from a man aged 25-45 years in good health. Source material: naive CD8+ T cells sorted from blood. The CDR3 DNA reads TGTGCCAGCAGCTCTCCGTTCAGGGAAGAAGCTTTCTTT. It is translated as CASSSPFREEAFF.